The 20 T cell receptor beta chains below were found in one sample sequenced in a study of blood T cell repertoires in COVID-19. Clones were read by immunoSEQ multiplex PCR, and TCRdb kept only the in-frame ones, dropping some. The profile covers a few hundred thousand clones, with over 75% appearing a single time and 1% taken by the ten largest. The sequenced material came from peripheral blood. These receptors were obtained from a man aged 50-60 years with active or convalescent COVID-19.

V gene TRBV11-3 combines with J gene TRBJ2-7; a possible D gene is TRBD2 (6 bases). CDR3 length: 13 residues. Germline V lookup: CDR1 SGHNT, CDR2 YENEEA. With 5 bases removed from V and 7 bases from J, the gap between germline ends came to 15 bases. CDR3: CASSLVEGSEQYF. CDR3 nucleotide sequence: TGTGCCAGCAGCCTAGTGGAGGGTTCGGAGCAGTACTTC.

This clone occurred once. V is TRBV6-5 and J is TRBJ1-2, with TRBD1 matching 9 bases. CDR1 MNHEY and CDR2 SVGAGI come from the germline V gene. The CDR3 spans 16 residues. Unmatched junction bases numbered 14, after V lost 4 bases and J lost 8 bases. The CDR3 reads CASSFTGQGTYSGYTF. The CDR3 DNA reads TGTGCCAGCAGTTTCACGGGACAGGGAACGTACAGCGGCTACACCTTC.

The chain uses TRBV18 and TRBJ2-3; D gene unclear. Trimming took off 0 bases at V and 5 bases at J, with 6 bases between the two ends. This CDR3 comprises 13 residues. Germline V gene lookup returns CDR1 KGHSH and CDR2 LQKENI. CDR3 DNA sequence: TGTGCCAGCTCACCACCGAACGGAGATACGCAGTATTTT. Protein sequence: CASSPPNGDTQYF. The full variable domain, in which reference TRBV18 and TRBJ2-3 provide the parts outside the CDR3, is NAGVMQNPRHLVRRRGQEARLRCSPMKGHSHVYWYRQLPEEGLKFMVYLQKENIIDESGMPKERFSAEFPKEGPSILRIQQVVRGDSAAYFCASSPPNGDTQYFGPGTRLTVL.

CDR3 amino acids: CASRKGLDRMNTEAFF. The CDR3 region has the DNA TGCGCCAGCAGAAAGGGTTTGGACAGAATGAACACTGAAGCTTTCTTT. The rearrangement links TRBV5-1 to TRBJ1-1; possibly TRBD1 for D (6 bases). The V and J ends lost 5 bases and 0 bases respectively, with 17 bases between them. This CDR3 is built from 16 residues. Germline CDR1 is SGHRS and CDR2 is YFSETQ. Full variable domain (remainder filled in from reference TRBV5-1 and TRBJ1-1): KAGVTQTPRYLIKTRGQQVTLSCSPISGHRSVSWYQQTPGQGLQFLFEYFSETQRNKGNFPGRFSGRQFSNSRSEMNVSTLELGDSALYLCASRKGLDRMNTEAFFGQGTRLTVV.

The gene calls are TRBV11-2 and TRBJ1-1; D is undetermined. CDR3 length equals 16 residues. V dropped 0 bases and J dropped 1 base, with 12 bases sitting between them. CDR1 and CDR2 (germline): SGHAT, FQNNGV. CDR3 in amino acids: CASSLDLNSKNTEAFF. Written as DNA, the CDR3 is TGTGCCAGCAGCTTAGATCTAAACAGCAAGAACACTGAAGCTTTCTTT.

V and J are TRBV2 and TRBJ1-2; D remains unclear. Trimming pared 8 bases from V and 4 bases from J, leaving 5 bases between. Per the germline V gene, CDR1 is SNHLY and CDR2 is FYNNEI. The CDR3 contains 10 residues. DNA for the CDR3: TGTGCCAGCGAGGCCTATGGCTACACCTTC. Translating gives CASEAYGYTF.

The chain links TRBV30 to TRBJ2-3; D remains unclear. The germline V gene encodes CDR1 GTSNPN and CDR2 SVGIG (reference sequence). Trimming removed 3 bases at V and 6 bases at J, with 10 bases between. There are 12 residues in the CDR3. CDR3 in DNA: TGTGCCTGGAGAGCGTCAGCCGATACGCAGTATTTT. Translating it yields CAWRASADTQYF.

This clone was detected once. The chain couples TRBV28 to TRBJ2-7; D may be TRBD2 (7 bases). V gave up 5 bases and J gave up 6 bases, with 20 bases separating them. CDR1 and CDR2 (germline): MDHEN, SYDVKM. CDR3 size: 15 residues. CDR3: CASSIPTGGSGEQYF. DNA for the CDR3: TGTGCCAGCAGTATCCCCACGGGGGGCTCGGGCGAGCAGTACTTC.

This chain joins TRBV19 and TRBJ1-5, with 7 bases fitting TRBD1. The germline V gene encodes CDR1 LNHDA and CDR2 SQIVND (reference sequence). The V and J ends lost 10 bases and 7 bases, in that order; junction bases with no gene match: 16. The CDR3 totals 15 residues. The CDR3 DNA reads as TGTGCCACCAGACAGGGAAGTATCGAGAACCAGCCCCAGCATTTT. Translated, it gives CATRQGSIENQPQHF.

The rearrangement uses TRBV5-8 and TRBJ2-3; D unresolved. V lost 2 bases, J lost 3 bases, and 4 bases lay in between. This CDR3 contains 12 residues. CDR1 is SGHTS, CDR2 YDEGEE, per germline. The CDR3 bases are TGTGCCAGCAGCTTTCGGACAGATACGCAGTATTTT. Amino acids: CASSFRTDTQYF.

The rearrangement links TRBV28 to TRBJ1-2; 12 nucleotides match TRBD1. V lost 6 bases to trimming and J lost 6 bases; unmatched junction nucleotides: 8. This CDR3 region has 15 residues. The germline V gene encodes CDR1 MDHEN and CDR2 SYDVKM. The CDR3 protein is CASRPGQGAVHGYTF. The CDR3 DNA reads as TGTGCCAGCAGACCGGGACAGGGGGCGGTTCATGGCTACACCTTC.

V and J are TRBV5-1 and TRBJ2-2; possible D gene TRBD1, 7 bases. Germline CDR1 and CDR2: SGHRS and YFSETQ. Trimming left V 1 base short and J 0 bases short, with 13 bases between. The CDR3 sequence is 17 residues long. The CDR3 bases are TGCGCCAGCAGCTTGCGGGGGACAGCAACGAACACCGGGGAGCTGTTTTTT. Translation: CASSLRGTATNTGELFF.

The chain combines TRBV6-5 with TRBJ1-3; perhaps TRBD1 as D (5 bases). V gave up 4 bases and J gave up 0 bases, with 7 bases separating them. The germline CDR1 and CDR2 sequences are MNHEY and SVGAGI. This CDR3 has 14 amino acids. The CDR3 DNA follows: TGTGCCAGCAGTTTGGACAACTCTGGAAACACCATATATTTT. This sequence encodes CASSLDNSGNTIYF.

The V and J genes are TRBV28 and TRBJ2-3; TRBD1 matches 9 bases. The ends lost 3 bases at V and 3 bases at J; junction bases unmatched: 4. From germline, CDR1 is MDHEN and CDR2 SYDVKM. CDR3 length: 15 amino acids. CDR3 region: CASSFGTGLTDTQYF. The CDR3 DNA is TGTGCCAGCAGTTTTGGGACAGGGCTGACAGATACGCAGTATTTT. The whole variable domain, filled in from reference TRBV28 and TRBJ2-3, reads DVKVTQSSRYLVKRTGEKVFLECVQDMDHENMFWYRQDPGLGLRLIYFSYDVKMKEKGDIPEGYSVSREKKERFSLILESASTNQTSMYLCASSFGTGLTDTQYFGPGTRLTVL.

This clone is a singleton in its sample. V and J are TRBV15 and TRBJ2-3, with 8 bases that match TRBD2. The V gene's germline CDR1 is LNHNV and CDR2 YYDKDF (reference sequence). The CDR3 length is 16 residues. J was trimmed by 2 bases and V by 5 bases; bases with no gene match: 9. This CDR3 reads CATSFILAVNTDTQYF. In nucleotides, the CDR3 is TGTGCCACCAGCTTCATACTAGCGGTCAACACAGATACGCAGTATTTT. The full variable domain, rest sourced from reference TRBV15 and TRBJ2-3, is DAMVIQNPRYQVTQFGKPVTLSCSQTLNHNVMYWYQQKSSQAPKLLFHYYDKDFNNEADTPDNFQSRRPNTSFCFLDIRSPGLGDTAMYLCATSFILAVNTDTQYFGPGTRLTVL.

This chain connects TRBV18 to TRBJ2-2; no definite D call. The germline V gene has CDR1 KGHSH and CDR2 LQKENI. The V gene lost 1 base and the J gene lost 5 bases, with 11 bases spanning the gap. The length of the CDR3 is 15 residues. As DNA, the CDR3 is TGTGCCAGCTCACCACAGGAGCCTCGGACCGGGGAGCTGTTTTTT. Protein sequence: CASSPQEPRTGELFF.

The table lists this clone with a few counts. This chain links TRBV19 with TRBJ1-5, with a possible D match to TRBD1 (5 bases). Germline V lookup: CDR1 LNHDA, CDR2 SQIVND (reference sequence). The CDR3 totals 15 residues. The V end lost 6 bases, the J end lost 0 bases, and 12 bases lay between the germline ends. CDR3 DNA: TGTGCCAGTAGGGTAGACAGAGATAGCAATCAGCCCCAGCATTTT. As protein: CASRVDRDSNQPQHF.

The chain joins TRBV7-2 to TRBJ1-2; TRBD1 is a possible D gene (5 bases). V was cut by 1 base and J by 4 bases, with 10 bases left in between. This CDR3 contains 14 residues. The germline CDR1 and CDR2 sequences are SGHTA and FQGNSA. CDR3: CASSLVQAAYGYTF. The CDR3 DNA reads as TGTGCCAGCAGCTTAGTACAGGCGGCCTATGGCTACACCTTC.

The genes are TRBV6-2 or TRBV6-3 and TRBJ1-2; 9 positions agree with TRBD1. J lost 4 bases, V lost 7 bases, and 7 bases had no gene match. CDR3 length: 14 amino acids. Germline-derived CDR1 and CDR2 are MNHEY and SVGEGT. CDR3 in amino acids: CASNPQGASYGYTF. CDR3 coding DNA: TGTGCCAGCAACCCACAGGGGGCGAGCTATGGCTACACCTTC.

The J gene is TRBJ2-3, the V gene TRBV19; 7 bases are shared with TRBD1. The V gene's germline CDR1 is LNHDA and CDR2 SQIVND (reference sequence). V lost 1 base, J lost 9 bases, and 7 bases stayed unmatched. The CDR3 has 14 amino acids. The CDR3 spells CASSIGGGEDTQYF. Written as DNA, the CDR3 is TGTGCCAGTAGTATAGGAGGGGGCGAAGACACGCAGTATTTT.